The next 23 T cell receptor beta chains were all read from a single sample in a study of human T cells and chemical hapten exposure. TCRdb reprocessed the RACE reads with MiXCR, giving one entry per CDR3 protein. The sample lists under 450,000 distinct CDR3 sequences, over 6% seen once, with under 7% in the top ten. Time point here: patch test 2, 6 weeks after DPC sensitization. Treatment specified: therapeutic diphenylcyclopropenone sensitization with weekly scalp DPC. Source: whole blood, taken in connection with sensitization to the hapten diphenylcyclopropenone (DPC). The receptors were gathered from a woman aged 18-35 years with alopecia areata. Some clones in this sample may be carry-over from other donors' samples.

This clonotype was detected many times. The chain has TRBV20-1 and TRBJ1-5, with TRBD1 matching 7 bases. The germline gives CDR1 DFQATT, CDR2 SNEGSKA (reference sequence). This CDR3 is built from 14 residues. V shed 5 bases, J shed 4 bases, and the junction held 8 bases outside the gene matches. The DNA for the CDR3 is TGCAGTGCTGCTGGGACAGAAATTAATCAGCCCCAGCATTTT. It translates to CSAAGTEINQPQHF.

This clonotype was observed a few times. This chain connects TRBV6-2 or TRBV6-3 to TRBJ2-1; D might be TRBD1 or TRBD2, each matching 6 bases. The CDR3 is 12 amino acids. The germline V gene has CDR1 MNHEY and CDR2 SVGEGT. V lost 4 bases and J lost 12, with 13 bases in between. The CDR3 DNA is TGTGCCAGCAGTTCAGGGGACTTGGGGCAGTTCTTC. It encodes CASSSGDLGQFF.

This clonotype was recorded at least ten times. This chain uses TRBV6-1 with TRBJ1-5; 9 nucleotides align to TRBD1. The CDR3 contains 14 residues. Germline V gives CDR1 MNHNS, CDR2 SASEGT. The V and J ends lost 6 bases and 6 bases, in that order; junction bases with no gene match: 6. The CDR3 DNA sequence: TGTGCCAGCAGGGAAACAGGGGGCAGTCAGCCCCAGCATTTT. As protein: CASRETGGSQPQHF.

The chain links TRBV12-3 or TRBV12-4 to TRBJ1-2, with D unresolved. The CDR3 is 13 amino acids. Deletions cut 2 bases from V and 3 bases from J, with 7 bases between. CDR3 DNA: TGTGCCAGCAGTTTATCCCAAGACTATGGCTACACCTTC. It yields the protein CASSLSQDYGYTF.

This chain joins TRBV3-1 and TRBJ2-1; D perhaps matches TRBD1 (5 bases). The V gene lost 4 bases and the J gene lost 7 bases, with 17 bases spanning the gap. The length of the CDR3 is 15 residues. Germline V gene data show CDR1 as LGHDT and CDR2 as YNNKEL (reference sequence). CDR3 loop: CASSLGPSASNEQFF. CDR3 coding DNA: TGTGCCAGCAGCCTGGGGCCATCAGCTTCGAATGAGCAGTTCTTC.

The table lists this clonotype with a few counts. CDR3 coding DNA: TGCGCCAGCAGCCAAGATTTCGGGGGCATCACTGAAGCTTTCTTT. Translation: CASSQDFGGITEAFF. The genes are TRBV4-1 and TRBJ1-1, with TRBD1 as a possible D gene (6 bases). CDR1 is MGHRA, CDR2 YSYEKL, per germline. With 0 bases removed from V and 4 bases from J, the gap between germline ends came to 12 bases. The CDR3 loop spans 15 amino acids.

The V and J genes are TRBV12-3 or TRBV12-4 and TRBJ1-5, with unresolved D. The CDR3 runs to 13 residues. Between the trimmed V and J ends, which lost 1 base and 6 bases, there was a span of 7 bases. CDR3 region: CASSLVGFQPQHF. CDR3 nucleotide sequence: TGTGCCAGCAGTTTAGTGGGGTTTCAGCCCCAGCATTTT.

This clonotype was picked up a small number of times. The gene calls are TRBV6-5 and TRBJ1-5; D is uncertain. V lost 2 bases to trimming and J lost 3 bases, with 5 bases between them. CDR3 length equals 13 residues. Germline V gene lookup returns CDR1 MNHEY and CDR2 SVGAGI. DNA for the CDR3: TGTGCCAGCAGTTACGGCTTCAATCAGCCCCAGCATTTT. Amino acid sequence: CASSYGFNQPQHF.

The CDR3 loop is CAIPRTETDTQYF. Here the CDR3 DNA reads TGTGCCATTCCTAGGACAGAGACAGATACGCAGTATTTT. The chain recombines TRBV6-4 with TRBJ2-3, with a possible D match to TRBD1 (6 bases). V was shortened by 10 bases and J by 3 bases, with 14 bases between the two germline ends. Per the germline V gene, CDR1 is MRHNA and CDR2 is SNTAGT. The CDR3 loop spans 13 amino acids.

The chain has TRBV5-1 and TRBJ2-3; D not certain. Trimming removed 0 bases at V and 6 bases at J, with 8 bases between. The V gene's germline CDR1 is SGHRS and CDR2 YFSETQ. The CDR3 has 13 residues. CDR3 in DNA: TGCGCCAGCAGCTTGGTGGCGGAGGATACGCAGTATTTT. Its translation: CASSLVAEDTQYF.

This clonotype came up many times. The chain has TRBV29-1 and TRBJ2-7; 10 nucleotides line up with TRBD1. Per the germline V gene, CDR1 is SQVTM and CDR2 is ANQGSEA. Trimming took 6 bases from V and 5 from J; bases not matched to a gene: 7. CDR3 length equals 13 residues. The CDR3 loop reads CSVGRGQGDEQYF. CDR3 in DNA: TGCAGCGTCGGGAGAGGACAGGGGGACGAGCAGTACTTC.

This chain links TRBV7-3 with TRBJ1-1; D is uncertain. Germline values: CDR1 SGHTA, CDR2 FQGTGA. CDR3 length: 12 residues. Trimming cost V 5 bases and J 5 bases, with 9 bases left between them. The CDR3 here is CASSPEGTEAFF. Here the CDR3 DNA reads TGTGCCAGCAGCCCCGAGGGAACTGAAGCTTTCTTT.

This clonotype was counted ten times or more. In DNA, the CDR3 is TGCAGTGCTGAGGGGTGGGTTGCAAGCAATCAGCCCCAGCATTTT. This sequence encodes CSAEGWVASNQPQHF. The chain carries TRBV20-1 and TRBJ1-5; perhaps TRBD1 as D (5 bases). Germline V gives CDR1 DFQATT, CDR2 SNEGSKA (reference sequence). Trimming took 5 bases from V and 1 from J, leaving 15 bases between them. The length of the CDR3 is 15 residues.

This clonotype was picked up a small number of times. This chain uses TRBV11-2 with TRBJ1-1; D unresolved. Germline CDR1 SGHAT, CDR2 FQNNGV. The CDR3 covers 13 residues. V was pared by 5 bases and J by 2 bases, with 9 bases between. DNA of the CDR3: TGTGCCAGCAGCCGTAACCGCAACACTGAAGCTTTCTTT. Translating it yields CASSRNRNTEAFF.

This CDR3 reads CASSPYQTNTEAFF. The CDR3 nucleotides are TGCGCCAGCAGCCCATACCAGACGAACACTGAAGCTTTCTTT. V and J are TRBV4-1 and TRBJ1-1; D gene uncertain. Germline V gene lookup returns CDR1 MGHRA and CDR2 YSYEKL. This CDR3 is 14 amino acids long. The V end was cut by 4 bases, the J end by 1 base, with 10 bases between.

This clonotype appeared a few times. CDR3 protein: CASSPGRGAEAYEQYF. In DNA form, the CDR3 reads TGTGCCAGCAGCCCCGGACGGGGGGCAGAAGCCTACGAGCAGTACTTC. The J gene is TRBJ2-7, the V gene TRBV7-9, with D perhaps TRBD2 (7 bases). The CDR3 covers 16 residues. CDR1 and CDR2 from the germline V gene are SEHNR and FQNEAQ (reference sequence). Trimming shortened V by 5 bases and J by 2 bases, and 19 bases separated the two germline ends.

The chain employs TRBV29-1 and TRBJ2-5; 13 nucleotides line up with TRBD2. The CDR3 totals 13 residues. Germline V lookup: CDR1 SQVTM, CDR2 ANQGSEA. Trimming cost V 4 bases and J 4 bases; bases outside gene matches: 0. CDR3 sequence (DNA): TGCAGCGTTGGGACTAGCGGGGGAGAGACCCAGTACTTC. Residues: CSVGTSGGETQYF.

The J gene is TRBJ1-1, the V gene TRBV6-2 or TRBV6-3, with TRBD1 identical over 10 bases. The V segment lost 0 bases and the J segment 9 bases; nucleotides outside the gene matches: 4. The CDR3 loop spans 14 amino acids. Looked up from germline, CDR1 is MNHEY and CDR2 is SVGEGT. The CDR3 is CASSYSRTGGKAFF. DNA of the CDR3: TGTGCCAGCAGTTACTCACGGACAGGGGGAAAAGCTTTCTTT.

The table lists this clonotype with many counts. In DNA form, the CDR3 reads TGTGCCAGCGGGGGCAGGGATGGGGAGAAAGCTTTCTTT. Translation: CASGGRDGEKAFF. The chain carries TRBV7-6 and TRBJ1-1; D may be TRBD1 (6 bases). The CDR3 length is 13 residues. CDR1 and CDR2 (germline): SGHVS, FNYEAQ. V dropped 8 bases and J dropped 9 bases, with 19 bases sitting between them.

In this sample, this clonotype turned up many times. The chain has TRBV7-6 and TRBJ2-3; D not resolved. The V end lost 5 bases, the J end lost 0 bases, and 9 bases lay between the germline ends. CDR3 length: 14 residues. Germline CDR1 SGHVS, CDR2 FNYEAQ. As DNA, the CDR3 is TGTGCCAGCAGCCGTCTAGGGAGCACAGATACGCAGTATTTT. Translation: CASSRLGSTDTQYF.

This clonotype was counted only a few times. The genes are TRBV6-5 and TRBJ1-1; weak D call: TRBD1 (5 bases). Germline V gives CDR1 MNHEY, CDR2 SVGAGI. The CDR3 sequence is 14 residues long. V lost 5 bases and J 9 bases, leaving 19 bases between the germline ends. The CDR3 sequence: CASSMGPGQGKAFF. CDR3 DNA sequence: TGTGCCAGCAGTATGGGGCCAGGGCAAGGGAAAGCTTTCTTT.

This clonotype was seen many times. CDR3 residues: CASSLWSEDTQYF. The CDR3 DNA sequence: TGTGCCAGTAGCCTGTGGAGCGAGGATACGCAGTATTTT. This chain links TRBV6-2 or TRBV6-3 with TRBJ2-3, with D unclear. This CDR3 region has 13 residues. CDR1 is MNHEY and CDR2 is SVGEGT in the germline V gene. V lost 9 bases to trimming and J lost 6 bases, with 16 bases between them.

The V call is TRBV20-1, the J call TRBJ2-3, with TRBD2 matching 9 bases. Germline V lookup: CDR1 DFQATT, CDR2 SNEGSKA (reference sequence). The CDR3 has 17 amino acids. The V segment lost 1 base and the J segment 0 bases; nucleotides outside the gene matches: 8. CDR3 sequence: CSARVASGGTSTDTQYF. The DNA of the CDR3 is TGCAGTGCTAGAGTAGCGAGCGGGGGGACTAGCACAGATACGCAGTATTTT.